This T cell receptor (beta chain) was profiled in a study of blood T cell repertoires in COVID-19. Background on the study: Acute and convalescent COVID-19 specimens originated in the United States, Italy and Spain.

This clone was seen only once. Per the germline V gene, CDR1 is MNHEY and CDR2 is SVGEGT. With V trimmed by 2 bases and J by 1 base, 2 bases remained unmatched. The CDR3 extends over 16 amino acids. Ages ranged from about 18 to 89 years, with residence in 24 US areas. Clinical history as reported by participants underpinned cohort assignment. Data came from immunoSEQ multiplex PCR; TCRdb stores just in-frame clones and leaves some out. The data contain about 220,000 clones, less than 90% of them seen just once; the ten biggest clones take up 2.5% to 3%. The chain carries TRBV6-2 or TRBV6-3 and TRBJ1-6; TRBD1 matches 7 bases. The sequence was obtained from a woman between 25 and 40 years old who had recovered from COVID-19. The sample consisted of PBMCs or T cells enriched from blood (not recorded which). Written as DNA, the CDR3 is TGTGCCAGCAGTTACCACAGGGGATCCTATAATTCACCCCTCCACTTT. Translated, it gives CASSYHRGSYNSPLHF.